This entry lists 9 T cell receptor beta chains sequenced from one sample in a study of T cell changes during pregnancy in multiple sclerosis. Profiled with immunoSEQ multiplex PCR; TCRdb holds only in-frame clones, not every one. The sample includes some 95,000 clones, around 92% seen only once; the top ten take around 2.5%. The starting material was peripheral blood, obtained in the first trimester of pregnancy. Receptor source: a female donor with multiple sclerosis, enrolled in a pregnancy study.

The gene calls are TRBV28 and TRBJ2-2; TRBD2 aligns across 7 bases. J lost 3 bases, V lost 6 bases, and 10 bases had no gene match. This CDR3 contains 16 residues. Looked up from germline, CDR1 is MDHEN and CDR2 is SYDVKM. CDR3 coding DNA: TGTGCCAGCAGAAATGGGGGGGTGGCGGACACCGGGGAGCTGTTTTTT. This gives the protein CASRNGGVADTGELFF.

This clone was seen just once. This sequence joins TRBV2 and TRBJ2-5; 8 bases match TRBD2. Germline assignment: CDR1 SNHLY and CDR2 FYNNEI. The CDR3 covers 16 residues. V was pared by 4 bases and J by 6 bases, with 13 bases of the junction left unmatched. The CDR3 here is CASSGSVGRAGQTQYF. The CDR3 bases are TGTGCCAGCAGTGGTTCGGTCGGGAGGGCCGGGCAGACCCAGTACTTC.

The J gene is TRBJ2-2, the V gene TRBV10-3, with D possibly being TRBD2 (5 bases). Between the trimmed V and J ends, which lost 2 bases and 0 bases, there was a span of 7 bases. CDR1 is ENHRY, CDR2 SYGVKD, per germline. This CDR3 region has 15 residues. The CDR3 DNA follows: TGTGCCATCAGTGAGCGGGGAACGAACACCGGGGAGCTGTTTTTT. Translating it yields CAISERGTNTGELFF.

V gene TRBV7-9 combines with J gene TRBJ2-7; D is possibly TRBD1 (5 bases). This CDR3 is built from 12 residues. Germline CDR1 and CDR2: SEHNR and FQNEAQ (reference sequence). The V and J ends lost 5 bases and 6 bases respectively, with 11 bases between them. The CDR3 region is CASSQQAGEQYF. The CDR3 region has the DNA TGTGCCAGCAGCCAACAGGCAGGCGAGCAGTACTTC.

The V and J genes are TRBV5-1 and TRBJ2-3, with TRBD2 matching 11 bases. Looked up from germline, CDR1 is SGHRS and CDR2 is YFSETQ. This CDR3 contains 16 residues. Losses at the gene ends were 3 bases for V and 5 bases for J; bases not matched to a gene: 8. In DNA form, the CDR3 reads TGCGCCAGCAGCTCTGGGATAGCGGGAGGGATAGATACGCAGTATTTT. This sequence encodes CASSSGIAGGIDTQYF.

The rearrangement uses TRBV7-9 and TRBJ2-7, with D possibly matching TRBD2 (7 bases). The V and J ends lost 5 bases and 3 bases respectively, with 17 bases between them. CDR3 length: 15 amino acids. Germline CDR1 is SEHNR and CDR2 is FQNEAQ (reference sequence). The DNA of the CDR3 is TGTGCCAGCAGCCCAATAGGGGGGGGGCGCTACGAGCAGTACTTC. It encodes CASSPIGGGRYEQYF.

The V and J genes are TRBV5-6 and TRBJ1-2; maybe TRBD1 (5 bases). This CDR3 spans 19 amino acids. Trimming took off 0 bases at V and 3 bases at J, with 24 bases between the two ends. From germline, CDR1 is SGHDT and CDR2 YYEEEE. Here the CDR3 DNA reads TGTGCCAGCAGCTTGGGGGGGGGTGGCAGGGTCTATCTCGACTATGGCTACACCTTC. Amino acid sequence: CASSLGGGGRVYLDYGYTF.

The V call is TRBV6-1, the J call TRBJ2-3; possible D gene TRBD1, 7 bases. Germline CDR1 and CDR2: MNHNS and SASEGT. This CDR3 comprises 14 residues. V shed 4 bases and J shed 8 bases, with 16 bases lying between them. The chain's CDR3 is CASSVRTGGITQYF. Here the CDR3 DNA reads TGTGCCAGCAGTGTAAGGACAGGCGGGATTACGCAGTATTTT.

CDR3 in amino acids: CASSWTGGLNTEAFF. DNA for the CDR3: TGCGCCAGCAGCTGGACAGGGGGCCTGAACACTGAAGCTTTCTTT. This sequence joins TRBV5-1 and TRBJ1-1, with 11 bases matching TRBD1. The length of the CDR3 is 15 residues. J lost 0 bases, V lost 3 bases, and 1 base had no gene match. Germline lookup yields CDR1 SGHRS and CDR2 YFSETQ.